A selection of T cell receptor beta chains follows, all from one sample in a study of cytomegalovirus exposure and HLA in healthy donors. Profiled with immunoSEQ multiplex PCR; TCRdb holds only in-frame clones, not every one. The table includes about 96,000 clones, approximately 72% detected once. What was sequenced was PBMCs. The source of these receptors is a female donor in good health and CMV-seropositive. Each CDR3 is given with its conserved first and last residue. The order of the fields is D gene, CDR3 length, clone size, J gene, V gene, CDR3 DNA, CDR3 protein. The D gene is left open where the match is weak. Clone size, where shown, is once, few, many, or a class for clones that have expanded.

>TRBD1|19|few|TRBJ1-6|TRBV19
TGTGCCAGTAGTATGAGGGACAGGGGGAGCGGCTCCTATAATTCACCCCTCCACTTT
CASSMRDRGSGSYNSPLHF
>TRBD2|14|NA|TRBJ2-1|TRBV19
TGTGCCAGTCGCTCGCGGGAGGGCGGGAATGAGCAGTTCTTC
CASRSREGGNEQFF
>TRBD2|16|NA|TRBJ2-5|TRBV11-3
TGTGCCAGCAGCACATCCCAGCGGGGGGTCCAAGAGACCCAGTACTTC
CASSTSQRGVQETQYF
>NA|15|NA|TRBJ2-1|TRBV4-1
TGCGCCAGCAGCCAGCCCAACTTCGTCTACAATGAGCAGTTCTTC
CASSQPNFVYNEQFF
>TRBD2|15|once|TRBJ2-7|TRBV5-6
TGTGCCAGCAGCTTGGGGGCGGGGGTGAGGAGCGAGCAGTACTTC
CASSLGAGVRSEQYF
>NA|14|NA|TRBJ2-1|TRBV14
TGTGCCAGCAGCCCAATAGGCAGGGTTGTAAGGGAGTTCTTC
CASSPIGRVVREFF
>NA|14|NA|TRBJ2-5|TRBV5-1
TGCGCCAGCAGCCAATGGGACTTCCAAGAGACCCAGTACTTC
CASSQWDFQETQYF
>NA|14|NA|TRBJ1-2|TRBV5-6
TGTGCCAGCAGCTTGCCCCGGGGATCCTATGGCTACACCTTC
CASSLPRGSYGYTF
>TRBD1|13|NA|TRBJ1-1|TRBV19
TGTGCCACGGGGATACAGGGGCGGACTGAAGCTTTCTTT
CATGIQGRTEAFF
>TRBD1|15|NA|TRBJ2-1|TRBV10-3
TGTGCCATCAGGATGGACAGGGGGATGAGCAATGAGCAGTTCTTC
CAIRMDRGMSNEQFF
>TRBD1|13|NA|TRBJ2-4|TRBV4-3
TGCGCCAGCAGCCAAAACAGGGGGGACATTCAGTACTTC
CASSQNRGDIQYF
>NA|14|NA|TRBJ2-5|TRBV6-1
TGTGCCAGCAGTGTGGGCTCCAACCAAGAGACCCAGTACTTC
CASSVGSNQETQYF
>TRBD2|17|NA|TRBJ2-2|TRBV4-1
TGCGCCAGCAGCCAACACCGGACTAGCGAGATCACCGGGGAGCTGTTTTTT
CASSQHRTSEITGELFF
>TRBD2|16|NA|TRBJ2-1|TRBV29-1
TGCAGCGTTGGAGGGACTAGCGGGGGGGCCGTCGATGAGCAGTTCTTC
CSVGGTSGGAVDEQFF
>NA|14|once|TRBJ1-6|TRBV30
TGTGCCTGGAAGCCCGGTTTCTATAATTCACCCCTCCACTTT
CAWKPGFYNSPLHF
>NA|14|NA|TRBJ1-5|TRBV27
TGTGCCAGCAGTCAGCACTATAGCAATCAGCCCCAGCATTTT
CASSQHYSNQPQHF
>NA|14|NA|TRBJ1-1|TRBV19
TGTGCCAGTAGTATTAATCAGGGATCCACTGAAGCTTTCTTT
CASSINQGSTEAFF
>NA|12|NA|TRBJ1-5|TRBV5-6
TGTGCCAGCAGCTTTTTAGATCAGCCCCAGCATTTT
CASSFLDQPQHF
>TRBD1|13|NA|TRBJ2-7|TRBV7-9
TGTGCCAGCAGCGGACAGGGGTTGTACGAGCAGTACTTC
CASSGQGLYEQYF
>NA|12|NA|TRBJ2-1|TRBV7-2
TGTGCCAGCAGCCCGACTAGTACTGAGCAGTTCTTC
CASSPTSTEQFF
>NA|12|NA|TRBJ1-2|TRBV19
TGTGCCAGTAGTATCTCTCAGAATGGCTACACCTTC
CASSISQNGYTF
>TRBD1|15|NA|TRBJ2-3|TRBV6-5
TGTGCCAGCACCTTAGACAGGGGGGCAACAGATACGCAGTATTTT
CASTLDRGATDTQYF
>TRBD2|15|NA|TRBJ2-1|TRBV18
TGTGCCAGCTCACCCGAGCGGGGAACCTACAATGAGCAGTTCTTC
CASSPERGTYNEQFF
>NA|14|NA|TRBJ2-7|TRBV6-5
TGTGCCAGCAGTTACTCGAGGGCAACCTACGAGCAGTACTTC
CASSYSRATYEQYF
>NA|15|NA|TRBJ1-2|TRBV5-4
TGTGCCAGCAGCTTGGGCCTCCGCATTCGAGATGGCTACACCTTC
CASSLGLRIRDGYTF
>NA|15|NA|TRBJ2-7|TRBV4-2
TGTGCCAGCAGCCTTTCCCTCGGCCAGTCCAGGGAGCAGTACTTC
CASSLSLGQSREQYF
>NA|13|NA|TRBJ1-2|TRBV30
TGTGCCCATAAGTCAGGGTACATTCTCGGCTACACCTTC
CAHKSGYILGYTF
>TRBD2|15|NA|TRBJ2-1|TRBV9
TGTGCCAGCAGCGTAGTAGCGGGGGGAGTCAATGAGCAGTTCTTC
CASSVVAGGVNEQFF
>TRBD1|16|NA|TRBJ1-6|TRBV19
TGTGCCAGTAGTGTACAGGGGGTGATGGATAATTCACCCCTCCACTTT
CASSVQGVMDNSPLHF
>NA|14|NA|TRBJ2-3|TRBV9
TGTGCCAGCAGCGTCAGCGTCTACCCAGATACGCAGTATTTT
CASSVSVYPDTQYF
>NA|14|NA|TRBJ2-2|TRBV4-3
TGCGCCAGCAGCCAAAGCACAGGGTCCGGGGAGCTGTTTTTT
CASSQSTGSGELFF
>NA|13|NA|TRBJ2-1|TRBV29-1
TGCAGCGTTTACGGACAGTTAAGGAATGAGCAGTTCTTC
CSVYGQLRNEQFF
>NA|15|NA|TRBJ2-7|TRBV5-6
TGTGCCAGCAGCTTGGGAGGGGGGGGCCCCTACGAGCAGTACTTC
CASSLGGGGPYEQYF
>TRBD2|14|NA|TRBJ2-7|TRBV18
TGTGCCAGCTCACCCCAAACGGGGGGAGTCGAGCAGTACTTC
CASSPQTGGVEQYF
>TRBD1|15|NA|TRBJ2-5|TRBV11-3
TGTGCCAGCAGCCAGACAGGGAATTTGCAAGAGACCCAGTACTTC
CASSQTGNLQETQYF
>NA|13|NA|TRBJ1-1|TRBV29-1
TGCAGCGTTCAGGGTCAGCGGGACACTGAAGCTTTCTTT
CSVQGQRDTEAFF
>TRBD2|19|NA|TRBJ2-3|TRBV5-4
TGTGCCAGCAGCTTGGGATTCGGGGGGGGCGGGACTAGCCGGGATACGCAGTATTTT
CASSLGFGGGGTSRDTQYF
>TRBD1|14|NA|TRBJ2-7|TRBV7-8
TGTGCCAGCAGCTCCCTGGGGACAGGAGGGGAGCAGTACTTC
CASSSLGTGGEQYF
>TRBD1|18|few|TRBJ2-7|TRBV13
TGTGCCAGCAGCCGATCTCTGGGCTTGGGACAGGGACCCTTCGAGCAGTACTTC
CASSRSLGLGQGPFEQYF
>TRBD1|15|few|TRBJ1-5|TRBV6-1
TGTGCCAGCTTCGGGGACAGGGCTAGCAATCAGCCCCAGCATTTT
CASFGDRASNQPQHF